This entry lists 30 T cell receptor beta chains sequenced from one sample in a study of OX40 agonist ivuxolimab in advanced cancers. Assay used: immunoSEQ multiplex PCR; TCRdb lists only in-frame clones, some missing. The repertoire holds fewer than 85,000 clones, with roughly 86% as singletons. Sequencing used CD4+ or CD8+ T cells sorted from blood, obtained in a trial of the OX40 agonist ivuxolimab. These receptors came from an adult with an advanced solid tumor such as melanoma, head and neck, liver or kidney cancer.

The CDR3 DNA reads as TGTGCCGCAGGGGGAAATAGCGGGGTTGGAGAGACCCAGTACTTC. Translation: CAAGGNSGVGETQYF. The V call is TRBV7-8, the J call TRBJ2-5; possibly TRBD2 for D (8 bases). CDR3 length: 15 amino acids. The ends were cut back, 11 bases at V and 4 bases at J, with 23 bases in the middle. The germline V gene encodes CDR1 SGHVS and CDR2 FQNEAQ.

J is TRBJ1-2 and V is TRBV29-1; D is unclear. Germline CDR1 SQVTM, CDR2 ANQGSEA. Trimming took 3 bases from V and 2 from J, leaving 7 bases between them. The CDR3 sequence is 12 residues long. The CDR3 bases are TGCAGCGTTGAGGGGTCCAACTATGGCTACACCTTC. Translated, it gives CSVEGSNYGYTF.

V gene TRBV18 combines with J gene TRBJ1-5; no definite D call. Per the germline V gene, CDR1 is KGHSH and CDR2 is LQKENI. Trimming removed 1 base at V and 7 bases at J, with 11 bases between. The CDR3 is 14 residues long. The CDR3 protein is CASSPLDVKQPQHF. In nucleotides, the CDR3 is TGTGCCAGCTCACCACTGGACGTGAAGCAGCCCCAGCATTTT.

J is TRBJ2-7 and V is TRBV5-1; the D is unclear. This CDR3 is 14 amino acids long. V lost 2 bases to trimming and J lost 2 bases, with 11 bases between them. The germline CDR1 and CDR2 sequences are SGHRS and YFSETQ. CDR3 loop: CASSFSGPPYEQYF. CDR3 nucleotides: TGCGCCAGCAGCTTTAGTGGCCCCCCCTACGAGCAGTACTTC.

Written as DNA, the CDR3 is TGTGCCAGCAGTTTTAGGACAGGGACTCCAACTGGAAACACCATATATTTT. It yields the protein CASSFRTGTPTGNTIYF. The V and J genes are TRBV27 and TRBJ1-3; 8 nucleotides align to TRBD1. CDR1 MNHEY and CDR2 SMNVEV come from the germline V gene (reference sequence). CDR3 length: 17 amino acids. V gave up 3 bases and J gave up 2 bases; unmatched junction bases: 9.

V and J are TRBV11-2 and TRBJ1-5; 8 bases match TRBD1. The CDR3 totals 15 residues. J gave up 4 bases and V 6 bases, and 8 bases lay outside the gene matches. The germline CDR1 and CDR2 sequences are SGHAT and FQNNGV. CDR3 sequence: CASSRTGNLNQPQHF. CDR3 nucleotides: TGTGCCAGCAGTCGGACAGGGAACCTTAATCAGCCCCAGCATTTT.

This chain connects TRBV6-5 to TRBJ2-7, with D uncertain. The CDR3 has 16 residues. V lost 0 bases and J 3 bases, leaving 15 bases between the germline ends. Germline V gives CDR1 MNHEY, CDR2 SVGAGI. The CDR3: CASSYSILLLNYEQYF. CDR3 DNA sequence: TGTGCCAGCAGTTACTCGATTCTCCTACTTAACTACGAGCAGTACTTC.

This clone showed up just a few times. The chain employs TRBV30 and TRBJ1-1; D ambiguous. Germline CDR1 GTSNPN, CDR2 SVGIG (reference sequence). The V and J ends lost 5 bases and 6 bases respectively, with 13 bases between them. The CDR3 is made up of 12 amino acids. The CDR3 nucleotides are TGTGCCTGGTGGGATGGATTGCCTGAAGCTTTCTTT. Residues: CAWWDGLPEAFF.

V usage is TRBV9 and J usage is TRBJ2-4; possibly TRBD1 for D (7 bases). Per germline, CDR1 SGDLS and CDR2 YYNGEE. This CDR3 has 16 amino acids. V dropped 4 bases and J dropped 0 bases, with 14 bases sitting between them. The CDR3 bases are TGTGCCAGCAGCCCCGGGGGACAGCTAGCCAAAAACATTCAGTACTTC. Encoded protein: CASSPGGQLAKNIQYF.

The chain carries TRBV28 and TRBJ2-2; TRBD2 matches at 8 bases. J gave up 6 bases and V 6 bases, and 15 bases lay outside the gene matches. The germline V gene has CDR1 MDHEN and CDR2 SYDVKM. The CDR3 contains 17 residues. CDR3 bases: TGTGCCAGCAGCCTAGTAACTAGCGGAGTAGGGGCCGGGGAGCTGTTTTTT. Its protein product is CASSLVTSGVGAGELFF.

This clone was counted once. The J gene is TRBJ1-1, the V gene TRBV2; unclear D gene. CDR1 is SNHLY, CDR2 FYNNEI, per germline. The CDR3 length is 14 residues. V lost 9 bases and J 1 base, leaving 15 bases between the germline ends. CDR3 coding DNA: TGTGCCAGTGCCTTAGGGCTAGGGAACACTGAAGCTTTCTTT. The encoded protein is CASALGLGNTEAFF.

The J gene is TRBJ1-6, the V gene TRBV2, with D perhaps matching TRBD1 (5 bases). The germline CDR1 and CDR2 sequences are SNHLY and FYNNEI. The germline V and J ends were trimmed by 7 bases and 10 bases, with 17 bases remaining between them. The CDR3 spans 14 residues. CDR3 protein: CASIYRPGYSPLHF. CDR3 nucleotides: TGTGCCAGCATTTATCGGCCAGGGTACTCACCCCTCCACTTT.

This chain links TRBV7-2 with TRBJ2-1; 7 positions match TRBD2. This CDR3 is built from 16 residues. Germline V gives CDR1 SGHTA, CDR2 FQGNSA. V was clipped by 0 bases and J by 9 bases; unmatched bases: 11. The CDR3 DNA sequence: TGTGCCAGCAGCTTAGCGGGGACGGGAGGCCCGGGTGAGCAGTTCTTC. It is translated as CASSLAGTGGPGEQFF.

This clone was seen more than once but under ten times. This chain uses TRBV5-4 with TRBJ1-1; maybe TRBD1 (6 bases). This CDR3 region has 12 residues. CDR1 is SGHNT, CDR2 YYREEE, per germline (reference sequence). The ends were cut back, 0 bases at V and 6 bases at J, with 6 bases in the middle. CDR3 region: CASSLGGPEAFF. The CDR3 coding sequence is TGTGCCAGCAGCTTGGGGGGGCCTGAAGCTTTCTTT.

The gene calls are TRBV5-1 and TRBJ1-2; unclear D gene. The germline V gene encodes CDR1 SGHRS and CDR2 YFSETQ. The CDR3 is 14 residues long. The V and J ends lost 0 bases and 6 bases respectively, with 12 bases between them. CDR3 DNA: TGCGCCAGCAGCTTGGGGGGAAATGGGGATGGCTACACCTTC. The encoded protein is CASSLGGNGDGYTF.

The J gene is TRBJ2-4, the V gene TRBV28; D remains ambiguous. CDR3 length equals 16 residues. Trimming took off 8 bases at V and 9 bases at J, with 26 bases between the two ends. Germline CDR1 reads MDHEN; CDR2 reads SYDVKM. CDR3 nucleotide sequence: TGTGCCAGCCCCCCCCCAGATAGTTCTAAGATCGGCATTCAGTACTTC. This sequence encodes CASPPPDSSKIGIQYF.

The gene calls are TRBV10-3 and TRBJ1-4; D ambiguous. CDR3 length: 13 amino acids. Germline V gives CDR1 ENHRY, CDR2 SYGVKD. With 10 bases removed from V and 8 bases from J, the gap between germline ends came to 17 bases. CDR3 bases: TGTGCCACCCATGGAGACGACTTAGAAAAACTGTTTTTT. Translation: CATHGDDLEKLFF.

This rearrangement joins TRBV7-2 to TRBJ2-7; D is perhaps TRBD2 (6 bases). The V end was cut by 1 base, the J end by 0 bases, with 10 bases between. Looked up from germline, CDR1 is SGHTA and CDR2 is FQGNSA. This CDR3 region has 15 residues. CDR3 nucleotides: TGTGCCAGCAGCTTAGTCGGAGGGCCCTCCTACGAGCAGTACTTC. Translation: CASSLVGGPSYEQYF.

The J gene is TRBJ1-6, the V gene TRBV27; 9 bases match TRBD1. V trimming: 7 bases; J trimming: 7 bases; junction bases outside the gene matches: 17. The CDR3 consists of 18 residues. Germline V gene sequence: CDR1 MNHEY, CDR2 SMNVEV (reference sequence). In nucleotides, the CDR3 is TGTGCCAGCACCTCCTTGGGGGTACAGGGGGCAAAAAATTCACCCCTCCACTTT. Protein sequence: CASTSLGVQGAKNSPLHF.

V is TRBV11-3 and J is TRBJ1-1; no clear D. Germline values: CDR1 SGHNT, CDR2 YENEEA. The CDR3 is 13 amino acids. V gave up 0 bases and J gave up 5 bases, with 7 bases separating them. The CDR3 region is CASSLDRWTEAFF. CDR3 nucleotides: TGTGCCAGCAGCTTAGATCGGTGGACTGAAGCTTTCTTT. Supplemented by reference TRBV11-3 and TRBJ1-1, the full variable domain reads EAGVVQSPRYKIIEKKQPVAFWCNPISGHNTLYWYLQNLGQGPELLIRYENEEAVDDSQLPKDRFSAERLKGVDSTLKIQPAELGDSAVYLCASSLDRWTEAFFGQGTRLTVV.

The J gene is TRBJ2-5, the V gene TRBV10-3, with D possibly matching TRBD2 (7 bases). Per germline, CDR1 ENHRY and CDR2 SYGVKD. There are 12 residues in the CDR3. Deletions cut 8 bases from V and 4 bases from J, with 11 bases between. The CDR3: CAIGGGGETQYF. The CDR3 coding sequence is TGTGCCATCGGGGGAGGGGGAGAGACCCAGTACTTC.

A single count supports this clone. The chain links TRBV5-5 to TRBJ1-3; D perhaps matches TRBD1 (5 bases). Germline-derived CDR1 and CDR2 are SGHKS and YYEKEE (reference sequence). Trimming left V 3 bases short and J 4 bases short, with 14 bases between. CDR3 length: 15 residues. The CDR3 spells CASSYQGSEGNTIYF. CDR3 in DNA: TGTGCCAGCAGCTACCAGGGTTCTGAAGGAAACACCATATATTTT.

This clone has a handful of counts. The chain employs TRBV19 and TRBJ1-2, with D unresolved. V was shortened by 7 bases and J by 4 bases, with 10 bases between the two germline ends. The germline CDR1 and CDR2 sequences are LNHDA and SQIVND (reference sequence). CDR3 length equals 12 residues. The CDR3: CASTRGIYGYTF. Here the CDR3 DNA reads TGTGCCAGTACCCGGGGAATCTATGGCTACACCTTC.

The chain joins TRBV27 to TRBJ1-5; 10 bases are a match to TRBD1. The CDR3 extends over 17 amino acids. J lost 1 base, V lost 8 bases, and 11 bases had no gene match. In germline, CDR1 is MNHEY, CDR2 SMNVEV (reference sequence). CDR3 residues: CASRPGQGLISNQPQHF. CDR3 coding DNA: TGTGCCAGCCGCCCGGGACAGGGGTTGATAAGCAATCAGCCCCAGCATTTT.

The DNA for the CDR3 is TGTGCCAGCAGCTTGGGGGCCTACCAAGAGACCCAGTACTTC. Its protein product is CASSLGAYQETQYF. V gene TRBV5-6 combines with J gene TRBJ2-5, with unresolved D. V gave up 0 bases and J gave up 0 bases, with 6 bases separating them. Germline CDR1 and CDR2: SGHDT and YYEEEE. This CDR3 contains 14 residues.

The chain couples TRBV19 to TRBJ1-1; D call uncertain. Trimming cost V 4 bases and J 1 base, with 16 bases left between them. CDR1 and CDR2 (germline): LNHDA, SQIVND (reference sequence). This CDR3 comprises 16 residues. As DNA, the CDR3 is TGTGCCAGTAGTACCCGTGGATCCGCCAGGAACACTGAAGCTTTCTTT. This gives the protein CASSTRGSARNTEAFF.

J is TRBJ1-1 and V is TRBV6-6, with D unclear. The V gene's germline CDR1 is MNHNY and CDR2 SVGAGI (reference sequence). This CDR3 is built from 13 residues. V dropped 6 bases and J dropped 5 bases, with 13 bases sitting between them. The CDR3 loop is CASSFLLRTEAFF. CDR3 DNA: TGTGCCAGCAGCTTCCTACTGAGAACTGAAGCTTTCTTT.

This rearrangement joins TRBV2 to TRBJ1-1; weak D call: TRBD1 (5 bases). The CDR3 is 13 amino acids. Per the germline V gene, CDR1 is SNHLY and CDR2 is FYNNEI. Trimming cost V 0 bases and J 11 bases, with 13 bases left between them. The CDR3 DNA sequence: TGTGCCAGCAGTGAAGCGCGGGGGATCGGGGCTTTCTTT. Translating it yields CASSEARGIGAFF.

The chain has TRBV11-3 and TRBJ2-5; no reliable D call. This CDR3 comprises 15 residues. Trimming took 5 bases from V and 5 from J, leaving 18 bases between them. Germline V gene sequence: CDR1 SGHNT, CDR2 YENEEA. Written as DNA, the CDR3 is TGTGCCAGCAGCCGCGCCGGAGACTCTCGGGAGACCCAGTACTTC. Amino acids: CASSRAGDSRETQYF.

This sequence joins TRBV21-1 and TRBJ1-1. TRBV21-1 is noted as a pseudogene. The CDR3 spans 15 residues. The DNA of the CDR3 is TGTGCCAGCAGCAAAGTGGTAATGGAGGGCACTGAAGCTTTCTTT. This sequence encodes CASSKVVMEGTEAFF.